This TCR beta chain was identified in a study of blood T cell repertoires in COVID-19. At the level of the study: There were acute and convalescent COVID-19 samples, and they came from the United States, Italy and Spain. The analysed material was cDNA or gDNA that came from T cells, B-cell-depleted T cells, or PBMCs.

In the study's own analysis: Researchers report that nucleated cell counts were estimated from reference gene primer amplification. Data came from immunoSEQ multiplex PCR; TCRdb stores just in-frame clones and leaves some out. That table supplies the V and J calls and clone size; D and trimming were determined from the DNA. The sample has roughly 200,000 clones; 80% to 90% are singletons. The CDR3 sequence is 13 residues long. Germline loops: CDR1 LNHDA, CDR2 SQIVND (reference sequence). With 3 bases removed from V and 8 bases from J, the gap between germline ends came to 13 bases. Input material: peripheral blood. The rearrangement joins TRBV19 to TRBJ1-2, with D possibly matching TRBD1 (6 bases). The receptor's source is a human donor with active or convalescent COVID-19. The donor label of this sample is uncertain. The CDR3 DNA is TGTGCCAGTAGTATGTCATCAGGGGTCGGCTACACCTTC. As protein: CASSMSSGVGYTF.